A selection of T cell receptor beta chains follows, all from one sample in a study of blood T cell repertoires in COVID-19. Assay: immunoSEQ multiplex PCR; the TCRdb copy retains only in-frame clones and omits some. The sample shows roughly 180,000 clones, around four fifths of them seen only once. The sequenced sample consisted of peripheral blood. The receptors stem from a middle-aged man who had recovered from COVID-19. Each CDR3 is given with its conserved first and last residue. A D gene is named only where the DNA matches it firmly. Size tells how often a clone was seen (once, few, many) or the class of an expanded clone, and some rows leave it out.

CDR3 DNA	CDR3 protein	V gene	J gene	clone size	D gene
TGCGCCAGCAGCAATCGGGACAGGGGGAACAATGAGCAGTTCTTC	CASSNRDRGNNEQFF	TRBV5-1	TRBJ2-1	-	TRBD1
TGTGCCAGCAGCTTCGGGACAGGACGCACAGATACGCAGTATTTT	CASSFGTGRTDTQYF	TRBV4-2	TRBJ2-3	-	TRBD1
TGTGCCAGCAGTGACCTTCCTAGCGGGAGGGCCCCCCCCGGGGAGCTGTTTTTT	CASSDLPSGRAPPGELFF	TRBV28	TRBJ2-2	-	TRBD2
TGCAGCGTTGAAAGCCCCCGACGGGAGGCCGGGAGCGGGGAGCTGTTTTTT	CSVESPRREAGSGELFF	TRBV29-1	TRBJ2-2	-	TRBD2
TGTGCCAGCAGTTGGTCGGGACATAACGAGCAGTACTTC	CASSWSGHNEQYF	TRBV12-3/TRBV12-4	TRBJ2-7	few	-
TGTGCCAGCAGTTTTCGAGACAAGGCGACCTACAATGAGCAGTTCTTC	CASSFRDKATYNEQFF	TRBV28	TRBJ2-1	-	-
TGTGCCAGCAGCGACCGGACTAGCGGGGCCTACAATGAGCAGTTCTTC	CASSDRTSGAYNEQFF	TRBV9	TRBJ2-1	-	TRBD2
TGTGCCAGCAGTGACGGGCAGGGGGACAATGAGCAGTTCTTC	CASSDGQGDNEQFF	TRBV6-1	TRBJ2-1	-	TRBD1
TGTGCCAGCAGCCAGGGACTAGCAGCGACGGCCCAGTACTTC	CASSQGLAATAQYF	TRBV9	TRBJ2-5	few	TRBD2
TGTGCCAGCAGTCCGAGACAGGGCTACTATGGCTACACCTTC	CASSPRQGYYGYTF	TRBV6-2/TRBV6-3	TRBJ1-2	-	TRBD1
TGTGCCAGCAGCCTACAGGGGAAGTACGAGCAGTACTTC	CASSLQGKYEQYF	TRBV11-3	TRBJ2-7	few	TRBD1
TGTGCCAGCAGTTTATACGCAGGGCCTACCTACGAGCAGTACTTC	CASSLYAGPTYEQYF	TRBV28	TRBJ2-7	-	-
TGTGCCAGCAGCTTGGCGGGAGTGGAGCCCCAGCATTTT	CASSLAGVEPQHF	TRBV5-5	TRBJ1-5	-	-
TGTGCCAGCAGCCTGTCCGGGACAGCATATGGCTACACCTTC	CASSLSGTAYGYTF	TRBV5-4	TRBJ1-2	once	TRBD1
TGTGCCAGCAGCCGCGGGGGGCAAGGAAACACCATATATTTT	CASSRGGQGNTIYF	TRBV28	TRBJ1-3	-	-
TGTGCCAGCAGCCATCCCGGGACTAGCACAGATACGCAGTATTTT	CASSHPGTSTDTQYF	TRBV7-3	TRBJ2-3	-	-
TGTGCCAGCAGAATGACAGGGGCCCAAGAGACCCAGTACTTC	CASRMTGAQETQYF	TRBV27	TRBJ2-5	-	TRBD1
TGTGCCAGCAGCCTTGGGGCCTCCGCCAAAAACATTCAGTACTTC	CASSLGASAKNIQYF	TRBV7-2	TRBJ2-4	-	-
TGCGCCAGCAGCCAGGACAGATCTCGCTACGAGCAGTACTTC	CASSQDRSRYEQYF	TRBV4-3	TRBJ2-7	-	-
TGTGCCAGCAGTGACTCCTCTGGGACAGGGGGCACCGGGGAGCTGTTTTTT	CASSDSSGTGGTGELFF	TRBV6-4	TRBJ2-2	-	TRBD1
TGTGCCAGCGAACTAGCGGGAAACAATGAGCAGTTCTTC	CASELAGNNEQFF	TRBV12-3/TRBV12-4	TRBJ2-1	-	TRBD2
TGTGCCAGCAGCCAACCCTGGGGACAGGGGGTCTCCTACGAGCAGTACTTC	CASSQPWGQGVSYEQYF	TRBV5-6	TRBJ2-7	-	TRBD1
TGTGCCTGCACGCGGGGGGCAAAAGAATACGAGCAGTACTTC	CACTRGAKEYEQYF	TRBV28	TRBJ2-7	few	TRBD2
TGCGCCAGCAGCCAGGACCGGGGAGGCGATGAGCAGTTCTTC	CASSQDRGGDEQFF	TRBV4-3	TRBJ2-1	-	-
TGTGCCAGCGGTCAGGCCTTTGAAGCTTTCTTT	CASGQAFEAFF	TRBV12-3/TRBV12-4	TRBJ1-1	-	-
TGTGCCAGCAGTTACCAAGGGACTGCTGAGTTCTTC	CASSYQGTAEFF	TRBV6-2/TRBV6-3	TRBJ2-1	few	-
TGTGCCAGCAGCCAAGACACTAGCGGGATCACAGATACGCAGTATTTT	CASSQDTSGITDTQYF	TRBV3-1/TRBV3-2	TRBJ2-3	-	TRBD2
TGTGCCAGCAGCCTAAGCGGGGTTTCTAATGAAAAACTGTTTTTT	CASSLSGVSNEKLFF	TRBV5-5	TRBJ1-4	-	-
TGCGCCAGCAGCCAAGATATTGTTGACCTCCCCTCTAGGGAGCAGTACTTC	CASSQDIVDLPSREQYF	TRBV4-1	TRBJ2-7	medium-sized	-
TGTGCCAGCAGGGGCTCTGACAGGGGTAATGAAAAACTGTTTTTT	CASRGSDRGNEKLFF	TRBV2	TRBJ1-4	-	TRBD1
TGTGCCTGGAGTATATCGACAGGGGTGACTAATGAAAAACTGTTTTTT	CAWSISTGVTNEKLFF	TRBV30	TRBJ1-4	-	TRBD1
TGTGCCTGGAGTTTGTGGAGTCGGGTAGGGGTCTCAAACACTGAAGCTTTCTTT	CAWSLWSRVGVSNTEAFF	TRBV30	TRBJ1-1	-	-
TGTGCCTGGGCAGGACAGGGCAATCAGCCCCAGCATTTT	CAWAGQGNQPQHF	TRBV30	TRBJ1-5	few	TRBD1
TGTGCCAGCAGCTTAAGCGGGGGTGGTGATACGCAGTATTTT	CASSLSGGGDTQYF	TRBV7-3	TRBJ2-3	few	TRBD2
TGTGCCAGCAGTTCGGGACAGGGGGCAGGTCAGCCCCAGCATTTT	CASSSGQGAGQPQHF	TRBV6-5	TRBJ1-5	-	TRBD1
TGTGCCAGCTCACGTCGGCAGGGACTAACTGAAGCTTTCTTT	CASSRRQGLTEAFF	TRBV18	TRBJ1-1	medium-sized	-
TGTGCCAGTACTTTGGGGGCGTACACTGAAGCTTTCTTT	CASTLGAYTEAFF	TRBV13	TRBJ1-1	-	-
TGTGCCAGCAGCCAAGATAAGGAGCGGGGCCCTTACGAGCAGTACTTC	CASSQDKERGPYEQYF	TRBV3-1/TRBV3-2	TRBJ2-7	-	TRBD2
TGTGCCAGCAGCCAAGATTTGAGTGGGACAGGGGGATCCTACGAGCAGTACTTC	CASSQDLSGTGGSYEQYF	TRBV4-2	TRBJ2-7	many	TRBD1
TGCGCCAGCAGCCCCTCGGGGACAGGGGTAAAAAACATTCAGTACTTC	CASSPSGTGVKNIQYF	TRBV4-3	TRBJ2-4	-	TRBD1
TGTGCCAGCAGTCCGGGACTAGCGGGAGTGGAGAACACCGGGGAGCTGTTTTTT	CASSPGLAGVENTGELFF	TRBV6-6	TRBJ2-2	-	TRBD2
TGTGCCAGCACCGGGGGGGACTACAACACCGGGGAGCTGTTTTTT	CASTGGDYNTGELFF	TRBV2	TRBJ2-2	-	TRBD2
TGTGCCAGCAGCAGGGGGGCGGGAGATGGGTTGGTGCAGTTCTTC	CASSRGAGDGLVQFF	TRBV5-4	TRBJ2-1	-	-
TGTGCCACCTGGCGCAGGGCAGATACGGAGACCCAGTACTTC	CATWRRADTETQYF	TRBV28	TRBJ2-5	-	-
TGTGCCATCAGTGAGTTGACTTCGGGTGTGACCCAGTACTTC	CAISELTSGVTQYF	TRBV10-3	TRBJ2-5	-	-
TGTGCCTCGCAGCCCCTAGCGGGAGGAATCGGGACCCAGTACTTC	CASQPLAGGIGTQYF	TRBV27	TRBJ2-5	-	TRBD2
TGCGCCAGCAGCACTGGAGGGGGCTCGGGGGAGCTGTTTTTT	CASSTGGGSGELFF	TRBV5-1	TRBJ2-2	-	-
TGTGCCAGCATACCGGCACTTGGAGGTACGCAGTATTTT	CASIPALGGTQYF	TRBV6-5	TRBJ2-3	-	-
TGTGCCAGCAGTCCGACGAGGTGGTCCTACGAGCAGTACTTC	CASSPTRWSYEQYF	TRBV27	TRBJ2-7	-	-
TGCGCCAGCAGCCAAGATCGGACAGTTCGGTACGAGCAGTACTTC	CASSQDRTVRYEQYF	TRBV4-3	TRBJ2-7	-	-
TGTGCCAGCAGCCAAGCAGGCATGCGACAGATTTATGGCTACACCTTC	CASSQAGMRQIYGYTF	TRBV14	TRBJ1-2	many	-
TGTGCCAGCAGCGCGCAGGGGGAGCCAGATACGCAGTATTTT	CASSAQGEPDTQYF	TRBV7-9	TRBJ2-3	once	TRBD1
TGTGCCTCGAGACATCCCGACGACTATGGCTACACCTTC	CASRHPDDYGYTF	TRBV15	TRBJ1-2	-	-
TGTGCCAGCTCAGCCGGACAGGTACTGGGGGAGCAGTACTTC	CASSAGQVLGEQYF	TRBV18	TRBJ2-7	-	TRBD1
TGTGCCAGCAGCTTAGCACGGGGGGAAGAGACCCAGTACTTC	CASSLARGEETQYF	TRBV11-3	TRBJ2-5	-	TRBD2